These T cell receptor beta chains were read from a single sample in a study of T cell responses to AZD1222 COVID-19 vaccine. Only in-frame clones appear in the TCRdb table, and some are missing; sequencing was by immunoSEQ multiplex PCR. The sample shows about 85,000 clones, about 85% of them seen only once. The sample here was peripheral blood, taken 28 days after the second AZD1222 dose. These receptor sequences come from an adult who received the AZD1222 COVID-19 vaccine. The CDR3 runs from the conserved cysteine through the conserved F or W. A D gene is named only where the DNA matches it firmly. Size is omitted from some rows. Given values are once, few, many or a class for expanded clones.

-	TRBV5-5	-	TRBJ1-5	TGTGCCAGCAGCCCTACCACAGGGCTCAATCAGCCCCAGCATTTT	CASSPTTGLNQPQHF
TRBD1	TRBV4-3	-	TRBJ1-4	TGCGCCAGCAGCCCCGGACAGGGATTTGCAACTAATGAAAAACTGTTTTTT	CASSPGQGFATNEKLFF
TRBD1	TRBV7-8	few	TRBJ2-7	TGTGCCAGCAGCCCACGCAGGGGGCTTACCTACGAGCAGTACTTC	CASSPRRGLTYEQYF
-	TRBV12-3/TRBV12-4	once	TRBJ2-4	TGTGCCAGCAGTTTATCGGGTAAAAACATTCAGTACTTC	CASSLSGKNIQYF
-	TRBV5-1	-	TRBJ2-3	TGCGCCAGCAGCACGCTTTTATACACGGATACGCAGTATTTT	CASSTLLYTDTQYF
-	TRBV2	-	TRBJ2-7	TGTGCCAGCAGTGAAGCGGGGGCAGGCTCCTACGAGCAGTACTTC	CASSEAGAGSYEQYF
TRBD1	TRBV3-1/TRBV3-2	-	TRBJ2-7	TGTGCCAGCAGCCCCCCTCTCCGGACAGGGGGCGTGAAACACGAGCAGTACTTC	CASSPPLRTGGVKHEQYF
-	TRBV3-1/TRBV3-2	-	TRBJ2-2	TGTGCCAGCGGACAGACGAACACCGGGGAGCTGTTTTTT	CASGQTNTGELFF
-	TRBV7-8	-	TRBJ1-1	TGTGCCAGCACCCCACAGGAACGGGGCGAAGCTTTCTTT	CASTPQERGEAFF
-	TRBV10-2	-	TRBJ1-5	TGCGCCAGCAGTGATCCCCCGGGTCAGCCCCAGCATTTT	CASSDPPGQPQHF
-	TRBV28	-	TRBJ1-4	TGTGCCAGCAGTCGCCCGGGAGGCGGGGAAAAACTGTTTTTT	CASSRPGGGEKLFF
-	TRBV18	once	TRBJ1-2	TGTGCCAGCTCAACGCCTCAAGGGTCGGATAACTATGGCTACACCTTC	CASSTPQGSDNYGYTF
-	TRBV28	-	TRBJ2-1	TGTGCCAGCAGTTTGGCCGAGGGCGGCGAGCAGTTCTTC	CASSLAEGGEQFF
-	TRBV4-2	-	TRBJ1-5	TGTGCCAGCAGCTCCGTCCGGGATAGCAATCAGCCCCAGCATTTT	CASSSVRDSNQPQHF
-	TRBV6-5	-	TRBJ2-6	TGTGCCAGCAGCTTAGGTGGGTCTGGGGCCAACGTCCTGACTTTC	CASSLGGSGANVLTF
-	TRBV4-1	-	TRBJ1-4	TGCGCCAGCAGCCAAGTTAGGGGTGAAAAACTGTTTTTT	CASSQVRGEKLFF
-	TRBV5-6	-	TRBJ2-7	TGTGCCAGCAGCTTGGTGACAGCCTACGAGCAGTACTTC	CASSLVTAYEQYF
TRBD1	TRBV5-4	-	TRBJ2-7	TGTGCCAGCAGCCTACCCGGGACAGGGTACAACGAGCAGTACTTC	CASSLPGTGYNEQYF
-	TRBV28	-	TRBJ1-3	TGTGCCAGCAGTTTTCTGGGCAACTCTGGAAACACCATATATTTT	CASSFLGNSGNTIYF
TRBD1	TRBV29-1	-	TRBJ1-3	TGCAGCGTTATCGGGACAGAAACTGGAAACACCATATATTTT	CSVIGTETGNTIYF
TRBD2	TRBV14	-	TRBJ2-3	TGTGCCAGCAGCCAAGATCCCTGGCGGGAGGGCGATACGCAGTATTTT	CASSQDPWREGDTQYF
-	TRBV19	-	TRBJ2-2	TGTGCCAGTAGTACCACCTCGTATCCGCCCGGGGAGCTGTTTTTT	CASSTTSYPPGELFF
-	TRBV28	-	TRBJ1-2	TGTGCCAGCAGTACCCTCCGGGACTCAATCGGGGGCTACACCTTC	CASSTLRDSIGGYTF
TRBD2	TRBV5-6	-	TRBJ2-1	TGTGCCAGCAGATGGGGACTAGCGGGAGGAAGCAATGAGCAGTTCTTC	CASRWGLAGGSNEQFF
-	TRBV30	-	TRBJ1-1	TGTGCCTGGAGTGTATCGTGGGGGGCAGAAGCTTTCTTT	CAWSVSWGAEAFF
-	TRBV29-1	-	TRBJ2-7	TGCAGCGTCACGGGACGTTCGGGAGTTCTCTACGAGCAGTACTTC	CSVTGRSGVLYEQYF
-	TRBV5-1	-	TRBJ2-1	TGCGCCAGCAGCTCTACCGGGACTGAGGAAGCTGAGCAGTTCTTC	CASSSTGTEEAEQFF
-	TRBV7-8	-	TRBJ1-2	TGTGCCAGCAGCTCCAGCTTCCAAGACCCTAACTATGGCTACACCTTC	CASSSSFQDPNYGYTF
-	TRBV19	-	TRBJ1-1	TGTGCCAGCAGTAAAAAAAGGGGCACTGAAGCTTTCTTT	CASSKKRGTEAFF
TRBD2	TRBV4-3	-	TRBJ2-3	TGCGCCAGCAGCCAAGATTGGAGCGGGGGGTCCTCTAGCACAGATACGCAGTATTTT	CASSQDWSGGSSSTDTQYF
-	TRBV19	once	TRBJ1-2	TGTGCCAGTAGTATGGGCCCCCAATCTGGTTTGGGCTCTGGCTACACCTTC	CASSMGPQSGLGSGYTF
-	TRBV6-2/TRBV6-3	-	TRBJ2-7	TGTGCCAGCAGTACCCCCCAGCCTACAGGTGTCTACGAGCAGTACTTC	CASSTPQPTGVYEQYF
-	TRBV5-6	-	TRBJ2-3	TGTGCCAGCAGCTTGGGGGCTCACCAGGACACAGATACGCAGTATTTT	CASSLGAHQDTDTQYF
-	TRBV30	-	TRBJ1-2	TGTGCCTGGAGTACCCGGATCTATGGCTACACCTTC	CAWSTRIYGYTF
TRBD2	TRBV19	-	TRBJ2-3	TGTGCCAGTAGTAATCGCGGGGGGCCGGGCACAGATACGCAGTATTTT	CASSNRGGPGTDTQYF
-	TRBV11-2	once	TRBJ2-1	TGTGCCAGCAGCACACGACTAACCAATGAGCAGTTCTTC	CASSTRLTNEQFF
-	TRBV5-5	-	TRBJ1-3	TGTGCCAGCAGCTTGGCGGGATTCTCTGGAAACACCATATATTTT	CASSLAGFSGNTIYF
TRBD2	TRBV11-2	-	TRBJ2-4	TGTGCCAGCAGCCTCAGCGGGAGTAGCGCCAAAAACATTCAGTACTTC	CASSLSGSSAKNIQYF
TRBD2	TRBV7-2	-	TRBJ2-1	TGTGCCATCAAGCCTACGGGAGGGAGCTCCTACAATGAGCAGTTCTTC	CAIKPTGGSSYNEQFF
-	TRBV5-5	-	TRBJ2-7	TGTGCCAGCAGCCCAACTCTGGTCCCTTTCGACTACGAGCAGTACTTC	CASSPTLVPFDYEQYF
-	TRBV5-6	-	TRBJ2-1	TGTGCCAGCAGCTTGGTAGGACGGGGCTACAATGAGCAGTTCTTC	CASSLVGRGYNEQFF
-	TRBV7-2	-	TRBJ2-1	TGTGCCAGCAGCCGCTTCCAGGGGCCCTACAATGAGCAGTTCTTC	CASSRFQGPYNEQFF
-	TRBV29-1	-	TRBJ1-3	TGCAGCGGGACGCGGGGGGCGCCAGGAAACACCATATATTTT	CSGTRGAPGNTIYF
-	TRBV25-1	-	TRBJ1-3	TGTGCCAGCAGTGAATTCAGTTCAGGAAACACCATATATTTT	CASSEFSSGNTIYF
-	TRBV6-2/TRBV6-3	-	TRBJ1-2	TGTGCCAGCAGTTACCCCGGTCGGGGGGGCGCGTATGGCTACACCTTC	CASSYPGRGGAYGYTF
-	TRBV11-2	-	TRBJ2-7	TGTGCCAGCAGCCTGAAGATGGAGCAGTACTTC	CASSLKMEQYF
-	TRBV21-1	-	TRBJ2-5	TGTGCCAGCAGCAAAGGTCCCCAGAGTAAAGAGACCCAGTACTTC	CASSKGPQSKETQYF
-	TRBV4-3	once	TRBJ2-3	TGCGCCAGCAGCCAAGCTGGGGGGAGCACAGATACGCAGTATTTT	CASSQAGGSTDTQYF
TRBD2	TRBV5-1	-	TRBJ2-1	TGCGCCAGCAGCCCGTGGAGAGCGGGGGGGCTTATCGCCGGCCATGAGCAGTTCTTC	CASSPWRAGGLIAGHEQFF
TRBD1	TRBV30	-	TRBJ2-6	TGTGCCGGTGGGACAGGGTGGTCTGGGGCCAACGTCCTGACTTTC	CAGGTGWSGANVLTF
-	TRBV20-1	-	TRBJ2-1	TGCAGTGCTAGAAAAGACAATGAGCAGTTCTTC	CSARKDNEQFF
TRBD2	TRBV28	-	TRBJ2-1	TGTGCCAGCAGTTTTCCGGGGACTAGCGGGGATTACTCCTACAATGAGCAGTTCTTC	CASSFPGTSGDYSYNEQFF
TRBD2	TRBV6-4	few	TRBJ2-1	TGTGCCAGCAGTGACTCGAAACTAGCGGGGGGTCCTTCTTACAATGAGCAGTTCTTC	CASSDSKLAGGPSYNEQFF
-	TRBV16	-	TRBJ2-7	TGTGCCAGCAGCCAATCGTTTGGCAGTACCTACGAGCAGTACTTC	CASSQSFGSTYEQYF